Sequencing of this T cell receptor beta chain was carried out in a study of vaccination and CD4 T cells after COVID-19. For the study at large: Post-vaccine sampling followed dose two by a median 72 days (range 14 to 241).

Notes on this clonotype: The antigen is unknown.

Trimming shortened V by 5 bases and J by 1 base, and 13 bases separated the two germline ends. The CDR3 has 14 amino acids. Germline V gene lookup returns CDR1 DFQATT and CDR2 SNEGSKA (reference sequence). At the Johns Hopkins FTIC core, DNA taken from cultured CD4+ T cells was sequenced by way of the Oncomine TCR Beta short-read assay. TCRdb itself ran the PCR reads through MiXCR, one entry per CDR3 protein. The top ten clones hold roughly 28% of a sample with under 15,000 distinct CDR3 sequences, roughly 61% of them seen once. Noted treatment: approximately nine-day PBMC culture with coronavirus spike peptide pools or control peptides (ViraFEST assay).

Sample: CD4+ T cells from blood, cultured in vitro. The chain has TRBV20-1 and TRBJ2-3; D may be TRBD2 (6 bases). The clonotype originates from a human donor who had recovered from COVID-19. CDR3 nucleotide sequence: TGCAGTGCTCCCGGACTAACGCGCACAGATACGCAGTATTTT. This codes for CSAPGLTRTDTQYF.